This TCR beta chain emerged from a study of response to subunit inactivated influenza vaccine. Notes on the study in general: New T cells are recruited in small numbers by each seasonal influenza vaccination, according to the authors' suggestion.

TCRdb used MiXCR to reprocess the RT-PCR reads, holding one entry per CDR3 protein. The table shows about 800,000 distinct CDR3 sequences, with 21% occurring only once. About this clonotype: Its antigen is currently unknown.

Per the germline V gene, CDR1 is MGHRA and CDR2 is YSYEKL. The CDR3 length is 13 residues. The ends were cut back, 1 base at V and 5 bases at J, with 6 bases in the middle. The sequence was collected from a man aged 45 to 65 who received an inactivated influenza vaccine. This chain uses TRBV4-1 with TRBJ1-5; D remains unclear. Sequences were derived from PBMCs from blood, sampled around 5 days after vaccination. DNA of the CDR3: TGCGCCAGCAGCCAAGGATTCCATCAGCCCCAGCATTTT. Its translation: CASSQGFHQPQHF.